This T cell receptor (beta chain) was documented in a study of early T cells in non-severe SARS-CoV-2 infection. Study at large: The study sequenced bulk RNA from unsorted whole blood, with chains unpaired.

This clonotype occurred many times. Individual cDNA molecules received unique molecular identifiers. TCRdb analysed the 5' RACE reads with MiXCR anew, one entry per CDR3 protein. Of around 76,000 distinct CDR3 sequences listed, 12% are singletons. This CDR3 is 16 amino acids long. From germline, CDR1 is LGHNA and CDR2 YNFKEQ. Germline trimming cut 10 bases from V and 0 bases from J; bases unmatched to any gene: 7. V gene TRBV4-2 combines with J gene TRBJ2-2; 11 nucleotides match TRBD2. The sample was whole blood. The source is an adult who was a healthcare worker with PCR-confirmed SARS-CoV-2 infection or an uninfected control (not recorded which). CDR3 DNA sequence: TGTGCCACCCTAGCGGGAGGCCCGACGAACACCGGGGAGCTGTTTTTT. This encodes CATLAGGPTNTGELFF.